This is a list of T cell receptor beta chains from one sample in a study of siplizumab effects on memory and regulatory T cells. The repertoire was sequenced with immunoSEQ multiplex PCR; TCRdb's copy has only in-frame clones and lacks some. This sample has 70,000 or so clones, with less than 95% found just once. The sample was CD8+ T cells sorted from blood. Receptors originate from a human donor in good health. The CDR3 runs from the conserved cysteine through the conserved F or W. D genes are given only for firm matches. Size tells how often a clone was seen (once, few, many) or the class of an expanded clone, and some rows leave it out.

CDR3aa: CASSPDVFNEQFF; CDR3nt: TGTGCCAGTAGTCCGGACGTCTTCAATGAGCAGTTCTTC; v_gene: TRBV19; j_gene: TRBJ2-1; len: 13; d_gene: NA; abundance: once
CDR3aa: CASSPGGGGYTF; CDR3nt: TGTGCCAGCAGCCCCGGAGGGGGGGGCTACACCTTC; v_gene: TRBV9; j_gene: TRBJ1-2; len: 12; d_gene: NA; abundance: once
CDR3aa: CASSPGRHAGYTF; CDR3nt: TGTGCCAGCAGTCCGGGCCGTCACGCCGGCTACACCTTC; v_gene: TRBV2; j_gene: TRBJ1-2; len: 13; d_gene: NA; abundance: NA
CDR3aa: CASSLFTGSYEQYF; CDR3nt: TGTGCCAGCAGTTTATTTACCGGGAGCTACGAGCAGTACTTC; v_gene: TRBV27; j_gene: TRBJ2-7; len: 14; d_gene: NA; abundance: NA
CDR3aa: CASRKTSRGSPLHF; CDR3nt: TGTGCCAGCAGAAAGACTAGCCGGGGTTCACCCCTCCACTTT; v_gene: TRBV27; j_gene: TRBJ1-6; len: 14; d_gene: NA; abundance: NA
CDR3aa: CASSFGGGHNEQFF; CDR3nt: TGTGCCAGCAGTTTTGGCGGGGGGCACAATGAGCAGTTCTTC; v_gene: TRBV27; j_gene: TRBJ2-1; len: 14; d_gene: TRBD2; abundance: NA
CDR3aa: CASISQGMFYNEQFF; CDR3nt: TGTGCCAGCATCTCACAGGGGATGTTCTACAATGAGCAGTTCTTC; v_gene: TRBV6-1; j_gene: TRBJ2-1; len: 15; d_gene: TRBD1; abundance: NA
CDR3aa: CASSLLIRDNEQFF; CDR3nt: TGTGCCAGCAGTTTGCTCATTAGGGACAATGAGCAGTTCTTC; v_gene: TRBV27; j_gene: TRBJ2-1; len: 14; d_gene: NA; abundance: NA
CDR3aa: CASIPGPLTYNEQFF; CDR3nt: TGTGCCAGCATCCCGGGACCTCTTACCTACAATGAGCAGTTCTTC; v_gene: TRBV2; j_gene: TRBJ2-1; len: 15; d_gene: NA; abundance: NA
CDR3aa: CASNSYNEQFF; CDR3nt: TGTGCCAGCAACTCATACAATGAGCAGTTCTTC; v_gene: TRBV27; j_gene: TRBJ2-1; len: 11; d_gene: NA; abundance: NA
CDR3aa: CASSLAGGGFPGETQYF; CDR3nt: TGTGCCAGCAGCTTAGCGGGCGGGGGCTTCCCTGGGGAGACGCAGTATTTT; v_gene: TRBV7-9; j_gene: TRBJ2-3; len: 17; d_gene: NA; abundance: NA
CDR3aa: CASRLTGGAEDTQYF; CDR3nt: TGTGCCAGCAGGTTGACCGGAGGGGCGGAAGATACGCAGTATTTT; v_gene: TRBV7-9; j_gene: TRBJ2-3; len: 15; d_gene: NA; abundance: once
CDR3aa: CASSLNGRTPIVYEQYF; CDR3nt: TGTGCCAGCAGCTTAAATGGGAGGACCCCGATTGTCTACGAGCAGTACTTC; v_gene: TRBV7-2; j_gene: TRBJ2-7; len: 17; d_gene: NA; abundance: NA
CDR3aa: CASSEAGGSGYTF; CDR3nt: TGTGCCAGCAGTGAAGCTGGAGGGTCTGGCTACACCTTC; v_gene: TRBV2; j_gene: TRBJ1-2; len: 13; d_gene: NA; abundance: NA
CDR3aa: CASSFDREPFGANVLTF; CDR3nt: TGTGCCAGCAGCTTCGACAGGGAACCATTTGGGGCCAACGTCCTGACTTTC; v_gene: TRBV7-9; j_gene: TRBJ2-6; len: 17; d_gene: TRBD1; abundance: NA
CDR3aa: CASSIDRSYEQYF; CDR3nt: TGTGCCAGTAGTATTGACAGATCCTACGAGCAGTACTTC; v_gene: TRBV19; j_gene: TRBJ2-7; len: 13; d_gene: NA; abundance: NA
CDR3aa: CASSPGTSYEQYF; CDR3nt: TGTGCCAGCTCACCCGGGACGTCCTACGAGCAGTACTTC; v_gene: TRBV18; j_gene: TRBJ2-7; len: 13; d_gene: NA; abundance: NA
CDR3aa: CASSWAGQFEQYF; CDR3nt: TGTGCCAGCAGTTGGGCGGGACAGTTCGAGCAGTACTTC; v_gene: TRBV27; j_gene: TRBJ2-7; len: 13; d_gene: NA; abundance: NA
CDR3aa: CASSPGNYGYTF; CDR3nt: TGCGCCAGCAGCCCCGGAAACTATGGCTACACCTTC; v_gene: TRBV5-1; j_gene: TRBJ1-2; len: 12; d_gene: NA; abundance: medium-sized
CDR3aa: CASSYYLSGGYNEQFF; CDR3nt: TGTGCCAGCAGTTACTATCTGAGCGGGGGTTACAATGAGCAGTTCTTC; v_gene: TRBV6-5; j_gene: TRBJ2-1; len: 16; d_gene: TRBD2; abundance: NA
CDR3aa: CASTTSASPLHF; CDR3nt: TGTGCCAGCACTACCTCAGCGTCACCCCTCCACTTT; v_gene: TRBV6-5; j_gene: TRBJ1-6; len: 12; d_gene: NA; abundance: NA
CDR3aa: CASSPWDLALRSYNEQFF; CDR3nt: TGTGCCAGCTCACCATGGGACTTGGCCCTTCGCTCCTACAATGAGCAGTTCTTC; v_gene: TRBV18; j_gene: TRBJ2-1; len: 18; d_gene: NA; abundance: NA
CDR3aa: CASRSLVYNEQFF; CDR3nt: TGTGCTTCCAGGAGCCTTGTCTACAATGAGCAGTTCTTC; v_gene: TRBV5-8; j_gene: TRBJ2-1; len: 13; d_gene: NA; abundance: NA
CDR3aa: CASSLYNEQFF; CDR3nt: TGTGCCAGCAGTCTCTACAATGAGCAGTTCTTC; v_gene: TRBV27; j_gene: TRBJ2-1; len: 11; d_gene: NA; abundance: NA
CDR3aa: CASSLRGIYEQYF; CDR3nt: TGTGCCAGCAGCTTGCGGGGGATATACGAGCAGTACTTC; v_gene: TRBV7-9; j_gene: TRBJ2-7; len: 13; d_gene: TRBD2; abundance: NA
CDR3aa: CASSPRTSGNVKQFF; CDR3nt: TGTGCCAGTAGTCCCCGGACTAGCGGGAACGTAAAGCAGTTCTTC; v_gene: TRBV19; j_gene: TRBJ2-1; len: 15; d_gene: TRBD2; abundance: NA
CDR3aa: CASSAQGGYGYTF; CDR3nt: TGTGCCAGTAGTGCCCAGGGGGGCTATGGCTACACCTTC; v_gene: TRBV19; j_gene: TRBJ1-2; len: 13; d_gene: TRBD1; abundance: few
CDR3aa: CASSDRTGGTDTQYF; CDR3nt: TGTGCCAGCAGCGATCGGACAGGGGGCACAGATACGCAGTATTTT; v_gene: TRBV11-3; j_gene: TRBJ2-3; len: 15; d_gene: TRBD1; abundance: NA
CDR3aa: CASRGPLGEQYF; CDR3nt: TGTGCCAGCAGGGGTCCATTAGGCGAGCAGTACTTC; v_gene: TRBV6-5; j_gene: TRBJ2-7; len: 12; d_gene: NA; abundance: NA
CDR3aa: CASSDWANTEAFF; CDR3nt: TGTGCCAGCAGTGATTGGGCGAACACTGAAGCTTTCTTT; v_gene: TRBV2; j_gene: TRBJ1-1; len: 13; d_gene: NA; abundance: NA
CDR3aa: CASSHDGWEQGNEQFF; CDR3nt: TGTGCCAGCAGCCACGACGGATGGGAGCAGGGGAATGAGCAGTTCTTC; v_gene: TRBV7-8; j_gene: TRBJ2-1; len: 16; d_gene: NA; abundance: NA
CDR3aa: CASSFPRGAGAEAFF; CDR3nt: TGTGCCAGCAGCTTCCCGAGGGGGGCAGGGGCTGAAGCTTTCTTT; v_gene: TRBV7-9; j_gene: TRBJ1-1; len: 15; d_gene: NA; abundance: NA
CDR3aa: CASSIIDRGRHGYTF; CDR3nt: TGTGCCAGCAGCATTATTGACAGGGGGCGACATGGCTACACCTTC; v_gene: TRBV6-6; j_gene: TRBJ1-2; len: 15; d_gene: TRBD1; abundance: NA
CDR3aa: CASSQAALMNTEAFF; CDR3nt: TGTGCCAGCAGCCAAGCGGCTCTCATGAACACTGAAGCTTTCTTT; v_gene: TRBV14; j_gene: TRBJ1-1; len: 15; d_gene: NA; abundance: NA
CDR3aa: CASGGQGIHEQYF; CDR3nt: TGTGCCAGCGGGGGACAGGGGATCCACGAGCAGTACTTC; v_gene: TRBV27; j_gene: TRBJ2-7; len: 13; d_gene: TRBD1; abundance: NA
CDR3aa: CASSYGSNQPQHF; CDR3nt: TGTGCCAGCAGTTATGGGAGCAATCAGCCCCAGCATTTT; v_gene: TRBV6-5; j_gene: TRBJ1-5; len: 13; d_gene: NA; abundance: NA
CDR3aa: CASRPLRQGEETQYF; CDR3nt: TGCGCCAGCAGGCCCTTGCGGCAGGGCGAAGAGACCCAGTACTTC; v_gene: TRBV5-1; j_gene: TRBJ2-5; len: 15; d_gene: NA; abundance: NA
CDR3aa: CASSPITDTQYF; CDR3nt: TGTGCCAGCAGCCCAATCACAGATACGCAGTATTTT; v_gene: TRBV13; j_gene: TRBJ2-3; len: 12; d_gene: NA; abundance: NA
CDR3aa: CASSDSLRAGEQFF; CDR3nt: TGTGCCAGCAGTGACAGTTTGAGGGCGGGTGAGCAGTTCTTC; v_gene: TRBV9; j_gene: TRBJ2-1; len: 14; d_gene: NA; abundance: NA
CDR3aa: CASSWTGLETQYF; CDR3nt: TGTGCCAGCAGCTGGACAGGGCTTGAGACCCAGTACTTC; v_gene: TRBV6-6; j_gene: TRBJ2-5; len: 13; d_gene: TRBD1; abundance: NA
CDR3aa: CASSLGGQGNEQYF; CDR3nt: TGTGCCAGCAGCTTAGGAGGACAGGGGAACGAGCAGTACTTC; v_gene: TRBV7-6; j_gene: TRBJ2-7; len: 14; d_gene: TRBD1; abundance: NA
CDR3aa: CASSLTGPNQPQHF; CDR3nt: TGTGCCAGCAGTTTGACAGGGCCAAACCAGCCCCAGCATTTT; v_gene: TRBV27; j_gene: TRBJ1-5; len: 14; d_gene: TRBD1; abundance: NA
CDR3aa: CASSSVAGLNEQYF; CDR3nt: TGTGCCAGTAGTTCAGTAGCGGGCCTAAACGAGCAGTACTTC; v_gene: TRBV19; j_gene: TRBJ2-7; len: 14; d_gene: TRBD2; abundance: NA
CDR3aa: CASSSGLAEGGTQYF; CDR3nt: TGTGCCAGCAGCTCGGGACTAGCGGAAGGGGGGACCCAGTACTTC; v_gene: TRBV7-3; j_gene: TRBJ2-5; len: 15; d_gene: TRBD2; abundance: NA
CDR3aa: CASSLGALGTGELFF; CDR3nt: TGTGCCAGCAGCCTAGGAGCCCTGGGCACCGGGGAGCTGTTTTTT; v_gene: TRBV11-2; j_gene: TRBJ2-2; len: 15; d_gene: NA; abundance: NA
CDR3aa: CASSIPTGDGNYEQYF; CDR3nt: TGTGCCAGCAGCATCCCGACAGGGGACGGGAATTACGAGCAGTACTTC; v_gene: TRBV7-9; j_gene: TRBJ2-7; len: 16; d_gene: TRBD1; abundance: NA